The subject of this entry is one T cell receptor beta chain. Its specificity is unknown. These data are taken from a study of tumor-infiltrating lymphocytes in primary liver carcinoma. Study in general: Tumor staging was T1-T3 N0M0; sizes spanned about 4.2 to 11 cm across. General study results and limits: Compared with blood, tumor repertoires held significantly more in their top 250 clones. Bulk, unsorted sampling meant CD4+ and CD8+ repertoires went uncompared.

The CDR3 loop spans 18 amino acids. V lost 4 bases, J lost 7 bases, and 18 bases stayed unmatched. They got blood RNA out of unsorted whole blood and also pulled out germline DNA. These patients lived with chronic HBV infection and had never been treated. A primer matching the constant region was used to make TCR beta cDNA from about 500 ng of total RNA. Libraries for TCR beta were built through three nested multiplex PCR rounds, which together made up a slightly modified ARM-PCR procedure. Use of TRBV1-TRBV30 forward primers with a C-beta reverse primer characterized the first two PCR rounds, which lasted 10 cycles each. In TCRdb, the multiplex PCR reads were re-called with MiXCR into one record per CDR3 protein. In the table there are approximately 320,000 distinct CDR3 sequences, almost 60% of which are singletons.

The sequence came from a woman aged 25 to 39 with primary liver carcinoma and hepatitis B virus infection. Sequenced: peripheral blood. The chain carries TRBV12-3 or TRBV12-4 and TRBJ2-1, with TRBD2 matching over 8 bases. The CDR3 DNA reads TGTGCCAGCAGTTACGTAGGCCCGGGAGGGGCGCCTAAAAATGAGCAGTTCTTC. Its protein is CASSYVGPGGAPKNEQFF.